This T cell receptor (beta chain) derives from a study of cytomegalovirus exposure and HLA in healthy donors. The germline CDR1 and CDR2 sequences are LNHDA and SQIVND (reference sequence). This CDR3 comprises 15 residues. The V and J ends lost 3 bases and 3 bases respectively, with 12 bases between them. This clone was detected once. Method: immunoSEQ multiplex PCR; TCRdb's copy keeps in-frame clones and lacks some. The sample has tens of thousands of clones, about 93% seen once; the top ten hold roughly 2%. The chain links TRBV19 to TRBJ1-5, with a weak D call TRBD1 (5 bases). Sequencing was done on a sample of PBMCs. The source is a woman in her late teens or twenties in good health and CMV-seropositive. CDR3 DNA: TGTGCCAGTAGTATCCAGGGAACCCACAATCAGCCCCAGCATTTT. It encodes CASSIQGTHNQPQHF.